Shown below are 18 T cell receptor beta chains from a single sample sequenced in a study of T-cell reconstitution after alpha-beta-depleted transplantation in children. For TCRbeta, the library was prepared with unique molecular identifiers. TCRdb re-called the PCR reads through MiXCR, storing one row per CDR3 protein. The table lists 500,000 to 650,000 distinct CDR3 sequences, about an eighth of them singletons, with around 15% in the top ten. The source material was PBMCs, mostly from graft donor cells, sampled 180 days after TCRalphabeta/CD19-depleted stem cell transplant. Every receptor here comes from a female patient aged 2-15 years who had a stem cell transplant for aplastic anemia, so the T cells may come from the graft donor.

This clonotype showed up just a few times. The chain employs TRBV27 and TRBJ2-7; D perhaps matches TRBD1 (6 bases). Trimming pared 2 bases from V and 4 bases from J, leaving 9 bases between. CDR3 size: 13 residues. Germline V CDR1 and CDR2: MNHEY, SMNVEV (reference sequence). DNA for the CDR3: TGTGCCAGCAGTTTAACCAGGGGATACGAGCAGTACTTC. Translating gives CASSLTRGYEQYF.

This clonotype showed up just a few times. Sequence at one end of the junction differs from germline and may be a read error. The genes are TRBV5-1 and TRBJ1-2; TRBD1 might be the D (6 bases). The CDR3 is 14 residues long. Germline V gene data show CDR1 as SGHRS and CDR2 as YFSETQ. The CDR3: CASTLEAGVDGYTF. CDR3 in DNA: TGCGCCAGCACCTTGGAGGCAGGGGTCGATGGCTACACCTTC.

This clonotype came up a few times. The chain couples TRBV5-1 to TRBJ2-7; 8 bases are a match to TRBD1. V gave up 4 bases and J gave up 2 bases; unmatched junction bases: 17. Germline values: CDR1 SGHRS, CDR2 YFSETQ. The CDR3 loop spans 18 amino acids. CDR3 nucleotides: TGCGCCAGCAGCAACGCCGCATACCCGGGACAGGACACCTACGAGCAGTACTTC. Amino acid sequence: CASSNAAYPGQDTYEQYF. The complete variable domain, with remaining parts taken from reference TRBV5-1 and TRBJ2-7, reads KAGVTQTPRYLIKTRGQQVTLSCSPISGHRSVSWYQQTPGQGLQFLFEYFSETQRNKGNFPGRFSGRQFSNSRSEMNVSTLELGDSALYLCASSNAAYPGQDTYEQYFGPGTRLTVT.

The chain uses TRBV30 and TRBJ1-2; D gene ambiguous. This CDR3 comprises 16 residues. Per the germline V gene, CDR1 is GTSNPN and CDR2 is SVGIG (reference sequence). V was pared by 2 bases and J by 4 bases, with 20 bases between. CDR3 region: CAWSRQTTTYGYGYTF. In DNA, the CDR3 is TGTGCCTGGAGTAGGCAAACGACCACGTACGGCTATGGCTACACCTTC. The full variable domain, in which reference TRBV30 and TRBJ1-2 provide the parts outside the CDR3, is SQTIHQWPATLVQPVGSPLSLECTVEGTSNPNLYWYRQAAGRGLQLLFYSVGIGQISSEVPQNLSASRPQDRQFILSSKKLLLSDSGFYLCAWSRQTTTYGYGYTFGSGTRLTVV.

This clonotype occurred a few times. This rearrangement joins TRBV7-9 to TRBJ2-7, with 8 positions matching TRBD1. Germline V gene data show CDR1 as SEHNR and CDR2 as FQNEAQ (reference sequence). The CDR3 contains 16 residues. With 4 bases clipped from V and 4 bases from J, the junction kept 12 bases outside the gene matches. CDR3 in DNA: TGTGCCAGCAGCTCCTATGGCGGGACAGGTACATACGAGCAGTACTTC. Its protein is CASSSYGGTGTYEQYF.

This clonotype has a count of ten or more. The rearrangement links TRBV7-2 to TRBJ2-3; D gene uncertain. The germline V gene encodes CDR1 SGHTA and CDR2 FQGNSA. There are 14 residues in the CDR3. Trimming left V 5 bases short and J 4 bases short, with 13 bases between. DNA of the CDR3: TGTGCCAGCAGCCCACTCCGAAATGCAGATACGCAGTATTTT. Translated: CASSPLRNADTQYF.

The V gene is TRBV4-3, the J gene TRBJ1-1; a weak D match, TRBD1 (6 bases). CDR3 size: 15 residues. Germline V gene data show CDR1 as LGHNA and CDR2 as YSLEER. The V gene lost 4 bases and the J gene lost 2 bases, with 14 bases spanning the gap. In DNA, the CDR3 is TGCGCCAGCAGCCGAGCGGACAGACTAAACACTGAAGCTTTCTTT. This gives the protein CASSRADRLNTEAFF.

The sample holds a few counts of this clonotype. CDR3 DNA sequence: TGTGCCAGCAGCTTCAGGGGGCTTATACTCAATGAGCAGTTCTTC. It codes for CASSFRGLILNEQFF. J is TRBJ2-1 and V is TRBV5-6, with 8 bases aligning to TRBD1. This CDR3 region has 15 residues. J gave up 6 bases and V 2 bases, and 7 bases lay outside the gene matches. The germline V gene has CDR1 SGHDT and CDR2 YYEEEE.

This clonotype turned up a few times. The gene calls are TRBV20-1 and TRBJ2-2; no definite D call. The CDR3 consists of 14 residues. Germline V gene sequence: CDR1 DFQATT, CDR2 SNEGSKA (reference sequence). Trimming stripped 6 bases from V and 2 bases from J, with 13 bases between. The CDR3 DNA is TGCAGTGCCTCGGCTAGGAGTAACACCGGGGAGCTGTTTTTT. Encoded protein: CSASARSNTGELFF.

The chain employs TRBV4-2 and TRBJ2-5, with D unresolved. CDR3 length equals 15 residues. V was cut by 0 bases and J by 2 bases, with 10 bases left in between. Germline assignment: CDR1 LGHNA and CDR2 YNFKEQ. The CDR3: CASSQDITAQETQYF. Written as DNA, the CDR3 is TGTGCCAGCAGCCAAGATATCACAGCTCAAGAGACCCAGTACTTC.

The CDR3 nucleotides read TGTGCCAGCAGCGGACAGGGGTTCCACGAGCAGTACGTC. Its protein is CASSGQGFHEQYV. V is TRBV27 and J is TRBJ2-7; TRBD1 matches 9 bases. CDR3 length equals 13 residues. V was clipped by 6 bases and J by 5 bases; unmatched bases: 5. Germline V gene lookup returns CDR1 MNHEY and CDR2 SMNVEV (reference sequence).

This clonotype was observed at least ten times. The CDR3 is CASSLPGLANSYNEQFF. As DNA, the CDR3 is TGTGCCAGCAGCTTACCGGGACTAGCGAACTCCTACAATGAGCAGTTCTTC. This chain uses TRBV7-2 with TRBJ2-1, with TRBD2 identical over 10 bases. From germline, CDR1 is SGHTA and CDR2 FQGNSA. Germline trimming cut 2 bases from V and 0 bases from J; bases unmatched to any gene: 4. The CDR3 extends over 17 amino acids.

The chain joins TRBV12-3 or TRBV12-4 to TRBJ2-7; 9 nucleotides match TRBD2. The ends lost 9 bases at V and 2 bases at J; junction bases unmatched: 8. CDR3 length: 14 amino acids. CDR3 nucleotide sequence: TGTGCCAGTAGAAAGCGGGAGGCAACCTACGAGCAGTACTTC. It encodes CASRKREATYEQYF.

The V and J genes are TRBV7-3 and TRBJ2-2, with D tentatively TRBD1 (6 bases). Trimming took 0 bases from V and 2 from J, leaving 13 bases between them. Looked up from germline, CDR1 is SGHTA and CDR2 is FQGTGA. The CDR3 runs to 17 residues. The CDR3 here is CASSLTGGTSNTGELFF. For the CDR3, the DNA is TGTGCCAGCAGCTTAACGGGTGGGACATCTAACACCGGGGAGCTGTTTTTT.

The CDR3 bases are TGTGCCAGCAGCTTAATGGTAGATACGCAGTATTTT. Protein: CASSLMVDTQYF. The chain couples TRBV7-2 to TRBJ2-3; D is uncertain. Trimming left V 2 bases short and J 5 bases short, with 5 bases between. Germline lookup yields CDR1 SGHTA and CDR2 FQGNSA. CDR3 size: 12 residues.

This clonotype was counted between two and nine times. The gene calls are TRBV4-1 and TRBJ1-2; TRBD1 matches at 7 bases. V dropped 1 base and J dropped 3; count of bases not matched to a gene: 8. The CDR3 sequence is 16 residues long. Germline V gene lookup returns CDR1 MGHRA and CDR2 YSYEKL. The CDR3: CASSQVYNDRDYGYTF. CDR3 DNA sequence: TGCGCCAGCAGCCAAGTCTATAACGACAGGGACTATGGCTACACCTTC.

This clonotype was observed at least ten times. The chain links TRBV12-3 or TRBV12-4 to TRBJ1-5; D is possibly TRBD1 (6 bases). This CDR3 is built from 14 residues. V was pared by 6 bases and J by 1 base, with 10 bases between. CDR3 region: CASRNDRSNQPQHF. The CDR3 region has the DNA TGTGCCAGCAGAAACGACAGGAGCAATCAGCCCCAGCATTTT.

This sequence joins TRBV7-2 and TRBJ2-5, with 11 bases lining up with TRBD2. The CDR3 loop spans 16 amino acids. Germline V gene sequence: CDR1 SGHTA, CDR2 FQGNSA. J was trimmed by 4 bases and V by 1 base; bases with no gene match: 5. The CDR3: CASSLVWLAGGETQYF. CDR3 DNA sequence: TGTGCCAGCAGCTTAGTGTGGCTAGCGGGAGGAGAGACCCAGTACTTC.